This TCR beta chain was sequenced for a study of blood T cell repertoires in COVID-19. Enrolled during active infection, Seattle patients were then followed longitudinally. The CDR3 loop spans 17 amino acids. Generated by immunoSEQ multiplex PCR, the TCRdb table keeps only in-frame clones and is missing some. This sample has some 290,000 clones; almost 90% occur once, and the top ten carry 2.9%. This sequence was found in a woman in her twenties or thirties with COVID-19, enrolled during active disease. The chain uses TRBV12-1 and TRBJ1-5. TRBV12-1 is described as a pseudogene. The specimen sequenced was peripheral blood. The CDR3 is CASSPTRDPWSNQPQHF. CDR3 DNA: TGTGCCAGCAGTCCAACGAGGGATCCATGGAGCAATCAGCCCCAGCATTTT.